The 28 T cell receptor beta chains listed next were all sequenced from one sample in a study of cytomegalovirus exposure and HLA in healthy donors. Primers: 60 Vbeta forward and 13 Jbeta reverse. The protocol was immunoSEQ multiplex PCR, while the TCRdb copy is restricted to in-frame clones and leaves out a portion. The sample yields over 200,000 clones, around 80% seen once. Sample: PBMCs. The source of these receptors is a woman aged 55-69 years in good health and CMV-seropositive.

This clone was seen only once. This chain links TRBV10-3 with TRBJ2-5; 7 bases fit TRBD1. With V trimmed by 6 bases and J by 2 bases, 0 bases remained unmatched. CDR3 length: 12 amino acids. The V gene's germline CDR1 is ENHRY and CDR2 SYGVKD. CDR3 sequence (DNA): TGTGCCATCAGCAGGGGGCAAGAGACCCAGTACTTC. As protein: CAISRGQETQYF.

The count of this clone is one. The chain carries TRBV7-2 and TRBJ1-1, with 7 nucleotides matching TRBD1. CDR1 SGHTA and CDR2 FQGNSA come from the germline V gene. This CDR3 is built from 14 residues. V shed 0 bases, J shed 4 bases, and the junction held 2 bases outside the gene matches. The CDR3 reads CASSLASGGTEAFF. CDR3 nucleotide sequence: TGTGCCAGCAGCTTAGCGTCAGGGGGCACTGAAGCTTTCTTT.

The rearrangement joins TRBV7-9 to TRBJ2-5, with a weak D call TRBD2 (7 bases). Looked up from germline, CDR1 is SEHNR and CDR2 is FQNEAQ (reference sequence). V lost 2 bases to trimming and J lost 2 bases, with 15 bases between them. The CDR3 sequence is 16 residues long. In DNA, the CDR3 is TGTGCCAGCAGCTTATTCGGGGGGCCGAGGCAAGAGACCCAGTACTTC. As protein: CASSLFGGPRQETQYF.

The chain joins TRBV2 to TRBJ2-7; D may be TRBD2 (5 bases). Germline V gene lookup returns CDR1 SNHLY and CDR2 FYNNEI. The CDR3 loop spans 12 amino acids. The V gene lost 10 bases and the J gene lost 6 bases, with 16 bases spanning the gap. CDR3 amino acids: CATEVEGPEQYF. The CDR3 coding sequence is TGTGCCACGGAAGTTGAGGGCCCCGAGCAGTACTTC.

The rearrangement links TRBV6-5 to TRBJ2-4, with D maybe TRBD2 (6 bases). Trimming removed 6 bases from V and 0 bases from J, with 12 bases in between. CDR3 length: 15 amino acids. Germline-derived CDR1 and CDR2 are MNHEY and SVGAGI. The DNA for the CDR3 is TGTGCCAGCAGAATGGCGGGGCTAGCCAAAAACATTCAGTACTTC. It encodes CASRMAGLAKNIQYF.

V gene TRBV5-1 combines with J gene TRBJ1-1; no reliable D call. The CDR3 totals 14 residues. In germline, CDR1 is SGHRS, CDR2 YFSETQ. V dropped 2 bases and J dropped 4 bases, with 12 bases sitting between them. CDR3 residues: CASSLGPGSTEAFF. The DNA for the CDR3 is TGCGCCAGCAGCTTAGGCCCTGGGAGCACTGAAGCTTTCTTT.

The chain joins TRBV6-5 to TRBJ2-1, with D possibly TRBD1 on 5 matching bases. The ends were cut back, 6 bases at V and 7 bases at J, with 13 bases in the middle. The CDR3 covers 13 residues. Germline CDR1 and CDR2: MNHEY and SVGAGI. CDR3 nucleotides: TGTGCCAGCAGACGAGACCAGGGAAATGAGCAGTTCTTC. Protein product: CASRRDQGNEQFF.

The rearrangement joins TRBV7-6 to TRBJ1-1, with no clear D. Germline V gene data show CDR1 as SGHVS and CDR2 as FNYEAQ. Trimming shortened V by 3 bases and J by 2 bases, and 4 bases separated the two germline ends. This CDR3 contains 12 residues. CDR3 residues: CASSFTNTEAFF. CDR3 nucleotide sequence: TGTGCCAGCAGCTTTACTAACACTGAAGCTTTCTTT.

This chain links TRBV18 with TRBJ2-3; TRBD1 matches at 7 bases. Losses at the gene ends were 6 bases for V and 2 bases for J; bases not matched to a gene: 2. CDR1 and CDR2 from the germline V gene are KGHSH and LQKENI. This CDR3 has 13 amino acids. CDR3 DNA sequence: TGTGCCAGCTCCGGGACAGCCACAGATACGCAGTATTTT. Amino acids: CASSGTATDTQYF.

The rearrangement joins TRBV5-1 to TRBJ2-5, with TRBD2 matching 8 bases. The length of the CDR3 is 16 residues. CDR1 SGHRS and CDR2 YFSETQ come from the germline V gene. The J segment lost 4 bases and the V segment lost 4 bases, leaving 12 bases of the junction unmatched. The DNA of the CDR3 is TGCGCCAGCAGCCCCAACAGCGGGGGTGGGGGAGAGACCCAGTACTTC. Protein: CASSPNSGGGGETQYF.

The chain employs TRBV10-3 and TRBJ1-2; 7 bases are a match to TRBD1. Germline assignment: CDR1 ENHRY and CDR2 SYGVKD. This CDR3 is 15 amino acids long. Germline trimming cut 6 bases from V and 2 bases from J; bases unmatched to any gene: 9. CDR3 loop: CAISEGGQRNYGYTF. CDR3 DNA sequence: TGTGCCATCAGCGAAGGGGGACAGCGCAACTATGGCTACACCTTC.

The chain uses TRBV6-6 and TRBJ1-2; D gene uncertain. Between the trimmed V and J ends, which lost 0 bases and 7 bases, there was a span of 15 bases. CDR3 length equals 15 residues. Germline V CDR1 and CDR2: MNHNY, SVGAGI (reference sequence). The DNA for the CDR3 is TGTGCCAGCAGTTACTCGGTGGGCCGCTATGCTGGCTACACCTTC. This translates into CASSYSVGRYAGYTF.

The chain has TRBV25-1 and TRBJ2-2; 7 bases align to TRBD1. Per germline, CDR1 MGHDK and CDR2 SYGVNS. V trimming: 2 bases; J trimming: 4 bases; junction bases outside the gene matches: 4. The CDR3 spans 15 residues. Here the CDR3 reads CASSERDRVTGELFF. The CDR3 nucleotides read TGTGCCAGCAGTGAACGCGACAGGGTCACCGGGGAGCTGTTTTTT.

The rearrangement joins TRBV11-3 to TRBJ2-2, with TRBD2 matching over 9 bases. The CDR3 loop spans 17 amino acids. Trimming cost V 3 bases and J 4 bases; bases outside gene matches: 9. CDR1 is SGHNT and CDR2 is YENEEA in the germline V gene. Here the CDR3 reads CASSFSGRLGVTGELFF. Written as DNA, the CDR3 is TGTGCCAGCAGCTTTAGCGGGAGATTGGGGGTCACCGGGGAGCTGTTTTTT. The variable domain in full, completed from reference TRBV11-3 and TRBJ2-2, reads EAGVVQSPRYKIIEKKQPVAFWCNPISGHNTLYWYLQNLGQGPELLIRYENEEAVDDSQLPKDRFSAERLKGVDSTLKIQPAELGDSAVYLCASSFSGRLGVTGELFFGEGSRLTVL.

The rearrangement uses TRBV5-1 and TRBJ2-7; 9 nucleotides align to TRBD1. The ends lost 4 bases at V and 2 bases at J; junction bases unmatched: 10. The germline gives CDR1 SGHRS, CDR2 YFSETQ. This CDR3 is built from 16 residues. CDR3 residues: CASSPLGGTGPYEQYF. The CDR3 DNA is TGCGCCAGCAGCCCGTTAGGCGGGACAGGGCCCTACGAGCAGTACTTC.

This chain's CDR3 is CAYSPGQGSYEQYF. CDR3 coding DNA: TGTGCCTACTCGCCGGGACAGGGTTCCTACGAGCAGTACTTC. V and J are TRBV30 and TRBJ2-7; 9 bases match TRBD1. This CDR3 is built from 14 residues. Germline V CDR1 and CDR2: GTSNPN, SVGIG (reference sequence). With V trimmed by 7 bases and J by 1 base, 8 bases remained unmatched. Full variable domain (rest looked up from reference TRBV30 and TRBJ2-7): SQTIHQWPATLVQPVGSPLSLECTVEGTSNPNLYWYRQAAGRGLQLLFYSVGIGQISSEVPQNLSASRPQDRQFILSSKKLLLSDSGFYLCAYSPGQGSYEQYFGPGTRLTVT.

The V gene is TRBV7-3, the J gene TRBJ2-2; 9 bases are shared with TRBD1. Germline values: CDR1 SGHTA, CDR2 FQGTGA. CDR3 length: 16 amino acids. The V gene end was trimmed by 4 bases and the J gene end by 4 bases; junction bases not matched to a gene: 7. The CDR3 bases are TGTGCCAGCAGCTACACCGGGACAGGGAGCACCGGGGAGCTGTTTTTT. It codes for CASSYTGTGSTGELFF.

The gene calls are TRBV2 and TRBJ1-5, with 10 bases identical to TRBD1. V lost 10 bases, J lost 7 bases, and 7 bases stayed unmatched. From germline, CDR1 is SNHLY and CDR2 FYNNEI. CDR3 size: 13 residues. DNA of the CDR3: TGTGCCACCCTCCGGGACAGGGGACAGCCCCAGCATTTT. It yields the protein CATLRDRGQPQHF.

This chain uses TRBV5-1 with TRBJ1-1, with D hard to call. The CDR3 length is 14 residues. V dropped 0 bases and J dropped 1 base, with 7 bases sitting between them. Germline CDR1 is SGHRS and CDR2 is YFSETQ. The CDR3 DNA is TGCGCCAGCAGCTTGGACACCCCGAACACTGAAGCTTTCTTT. This encodes CASSLDTPNTEAFF.

The rearrangement joins TRBV11-3 to TRBJ2-3; D not resolved. Germline V gives CDR1 SGHNT, CDR2 YENEEA. V was clipped by 1 base and J by 2 bases, with 10 bases between them. This CDR3 has 15 residues. CDR3 nucleotides: TGTGCCAGCAGCTTAGGGGTCGGGTTCACAGATACGCAGTATTTT. It codes for CASSLGVGFTDTQYF.

Only one count was recorded for this clone. J is TRBJ2-1 and V is TRBV7-2; no clear D. The CDR3 is made up of 14 amino acids. V dropped 1 base and J dropped 6 bases, with 10 bases sitting between them. The germline CDR1 and CDR2 sequences are SGHTA and FQGNSA. CDR3 DNA sequence: TGTGCCAGCAGCTTAGGCACGCATAGCAATGAGCAGTTCTTC. It yields the protein CASSLGTHSNEQFF.

This clone was counted between two and nine times. The chain has TRBV19 and TRBJ2-2, with D possibly being TRBD2 (7 bases). The CDR3 consists of 13 residues. Trimming cost V 5 bases and J 9 bases, with 13 bases left between them. In germline, CDR1 is LNHDA, CDR2 SQIVND (reference sequence). The CDR3 sequence: CASSVRGARELFF. As DNA, the CDR3 is TGTGCCAGTAGTGTCCGGGGGGCGCGGGAGCTGTTTTTT.

This sequence joins TRBV7-9 and TRBJ1-1, with a possible D match to TRBD1 (5 bases). From germline, CDR1 is SEHNR and CDR2 FQNEAQ (reference sequence). V gave up 7 bases and J gave up 6 bases, with 18 bases separating them. The CDR3 consists of 14 residues. The CDR3 DNA follows: TGTGCCAGCACCGATCAAGGGGAGGGGTCTGAAGCTTTCTTT. It codes for CASTDQGEGSEAFF.

The chain employs TRBV6-1 and TRBJ1-2; possible D gene TRBD1, 6 bases. Germline V gene data show CDR1 as MNHNS and CDR2 as SASEGT. V was trimmed by 8 bases and J by 2 bases, leaving 12 bases between them. CDR3 length: 13 residues. The CDR3 bases are TGTGCCAGCTTTAGGACAGTAAACTATGGCTACACCTTC. Its protein is CASFRTVNYGYTF.

V is TRBV10-2 and J is TRBJ2-5, with 8 bases identical to TRBD2. Germline CDR1 and CDR2: WSHSY and SAAADI. This CDR3 is 14 amino acids long. V was pared by 0 bases and J by 9 bases, with 6 bases of the junction left unmatched. The CDR3 is CASSESRLAGPQYF. The DNA of the CDR3 is TGCGCCAGCAGTGAGTCGAGATTAGCGGGGCCCCAGTACTTC.

The chain has TRBV11-3 and TRBJ2-7; 7 bases line up with TRBD1. Germline V gene sequence: CDR1 SGHNT, CDR2 YENEEA. The CDR3 totals 14 residues. V was clipped by 5 bases and J by 2 bases; unmatched bases: 6. In nucleotides, the CDR3 is TGTGCCAGCAGCGTCGGGACAGTTACCTACGAGCAGTACTTC. Translation gives CASSVGTVTYEQYF.

This clone was counted a few times. Within the sample, other DNA sequences also encode this same CDR3. Here the CDR3 reads CASSPTGNTGELFF. CDR3 DNA: TGCGCCAGCAGCCCCACAGGGAACACCGGGGAGCTGTTTTTT. The genes are TRBV5-1 and TRBJ2-2; D might be TRBD1 (5 bases). V was cut by 4 bases and J by 1 base, with 8 bases left in between. CDR3 size: 14 residues. Per germline, CDR1 SGHRS and CDR2 YFSETQ.

J is TRBJ1-4 and V is TRBV5-4; TRBD1 matches 8 bases. Germline V lookup: CDR1 SGHNT, CDR2 YYREEE (reference sequence). The CDR3 loop spans 14 amino acids. Trimming at V came to 3 bases and at J to 8 bases, leaving 6 bases not matched to a gene. CDR3 region: CASSSDRVNEKLFF. The CDR3 DNA reads as TGTGCCAGCAGCTCGGACAGGGTTAACGAAAAACTGTTTTTT. Full variable domain (remainder filled in from reference TRBV5-4 and TRBJ1-4): ETGVTQSPTHLIKTRGQQVTLRCSSQSGHNTVSWYQQALGQGPQFIFQYYREEENGRGNFPPRFSGLQFPNYSSELNVNALELDDSALYLCASSSDRVNEKLFFGSGTQLSVL.